Following are 16 T cell receptor beta chains from one sample sequenced in a study of cytomegalovirus exposure and HLA in healthy donors. PCR involved 60 Vbeta and 13 Jbeta primers. Some clones are missing from TCRdb's copy, which holds only in-frame ones; the method was immunoSEQ multiplex PCR. The sample consists of fewer than 200,000 clones, approximately 73% of them appearing once. Sequenced: PBMCs. The receptors originated from a man between 45 and 60 years old in good health and CMV-seronegative.

Of note for this clone: Other DNA sequences in the same sample also yield this CDR3. The chain has TRBV7-9 and TRBJ2-7, with D unresolved. Trimming removed 5 bases at V and 3 bases at J, with 5 bases between. The CDR3 is made up of 11 amino acids. The germline CDR1 and CDR2 sequences are SEHNR and FQNEAQ (reference sequence). CDR3 residues: CASSPNYEQYF. The CDR3 DNA follows: TGTGCCAGCAGCCCTAACTACGAGCAGTACTTC.

The CDR3 protein is CASSPGQGSTDTQYF. CDR3 nucleotides: TGTGCCAGCTCACCAGGACAGGGATCCACAGATACGCAGTATTTT. The chain couples TRBV18 to TRBJ2-3; 8 positions agree with TRBD1. Germline CDR1 reads KGHSH; CDR2 reads LQKENI. V shed 2 bases and J 2 bases; nucleotides not matched to a gene: 3. The CDR3 contains 15 residues. Full variable domain (missing parts from reference TRBV18 and TRBJ2-3): NAGVMQNPRHLVRRRGQEARLRCSPMKGHSHVYWYRQLPEEGLKFMVYLQKENIIDESGMPKERFSAEFPKEGPSILRIQQVVRGDSAAYFCASSPGQGSTDTQYFGPGTRLTVL.

This chain connects TRBV12-5 to TRBJ2-7; D possibly corresponds to TRBD1 (7 bases). Trimming removed 6 bases at V and 5 bases at J, with 26 bases between. Germline lookup yields CDR1 LGHNT and CDR2 FRNRAP. The CDR3 loop spans 17 amino acids. The DNA of the CDR3 is TGTGCTAGTGGACGCCACACTGGGGCAGGGGGAGGCGACGAGCAGTACTTC. Translation gives CASGRHTGAGGGDEQYF.

The chain recombines TRBV5-1 with TRBJ1-6; 7 nucleotides match TRBD1. There are 16 residues in the CDR3. Trimming removed 5 bases from V and 5 bases from J; junction bases left unmatched: 10. Germline loops: CDR1 SGHRS, CDR2 YFSETQ. CDR3 coding DNA: TGCGCCAGCAGTCCCGCAGGGGGAGTCAATAATTCACCCCTCCACTTT. It specifies CASSPAGGVNNSPLHF.

The CDR3 DNA reads TGCGCCAGCAGCTTCGGCGGGGTCTCTGGAAACACCATATATTTT. Amino acid sequence: CASSFGGVSGNTIYF. J is TRBJ1-3 and V is TRBV5-1; D is unclear. The CDR3 runs 15 residues. Trimming cost V 2 bases and J 0 bases, with 9 bases left between them. Germline loops: CDR1 SGHRS, CDR2 YFSETQ.

This clone was found many times. The V call is TRBV4-3, the J call TRBJ2-3, with D maybe TRBD2 (6 bases). The CDR3 spans 17 residues. The V and J ends lost 3 bases and 1 base respectively, with 17 bases between them. CDR1 and CDR2 from the germline V gene are LGHNA and YSLEER. DNA for the CDR3: TGCGCCAGCAGCCACCAACTTGGAGGGGAGGGCACAGATACGCAGTATTTT. This gives the protein CASSHQLGGEGTDTQYF.

This rearrangement joins TRBV2 to TRBJ2-1, with TRBD2 matching over 8 bases. This CDR3 is 15 amino acids long. CDR1 and CDR2 from the germline V gene are SNHLY and FYNNEI. V was pared by 2 bases and J by 5 bases, with 5 bases of the junction left unmatched. The CDR3 nucleotides read TGTGCCAGCAGTGAAACGGGGGGGGGTAACAATGAGCAGTTCTTC. Translated: CASSETGGGNNEQFF.

Only a few counts were recorded for this clone. V is TRBV5-5 and J is TRBJ1-2; weak D call: TRBD1 (5 bases). This CDR3 region has 12 residues. Germline V gene lookup returns CDR1 SGHKS and CDR2 YYEKEE (reference sequence). Trimming stripped 4 bases from V and 5 bases from J, with 9 bases between. The CDR3 DNA reads TGTGCCAGCAGCCCGGGGGGGTATGGCTACACCTTC. Translation gives CASSPGGYGYTF.

This clone appeared a few times. The sample holds other DNA sequences that translate to the same CDR3. The CDR3 nucleotides are TGCGCCAGCAGCTTAACAGGGGACTACGAGCAGTACTTC. It is translated as CASSLTGDYEQYF. The rearrangement links TRBV5-1 to TRBJ2-7; TRBD1 matches 7 bases. V lost 2 bases and J lost 3; bases outside the gene matches: 2. Germline values: CDR1 SGHRS, CDR2 YFSETQ. The CDR3 runs to 13 residues.

This chain links TRBV6-5 with TRBJ2-7; 7 bases match TRBD1. Per germline, CDR1 MNHEY and CDR2 SVGAGI. V lost 6 bases and J lost 4; bases outside the gene matches: 12. The CDR3 contains 15 residues. The CDR3: CASSAVQGIYYEQYF. CDR3 coding DNA: TGTGCCAGCAGCGCTGTACAGGGGATTTATTACGAGCAGTACTTC.

This clone was observed once. The chain couples TRBV5-1 to TRBJ2-6; tentatively, D is TRBD1 (6 bases). Germline V CDR1 and CDR2: SGHRS, YFSETQ. CDR3 length: 17 residues. The V end lost 5 bases, the J end lost 0 bases, and 15 bases lay between the germline ends. In DNA, the CDR3 is TGCGCCAGCAGGGATGGACAGTTAAGCTCTGGGGCCAACGTCCTGACTTTC. Translated, it gives CASRDGQLSSGANVLTF.

CDR3 sequence reads: CATSREMGGGPSYEQYF. The CDR3 DNA reads as TGTGCCACCAGCAGAGAGATGGGGGGGGGCCCCTCCTACGAGCAGTACTTC. V and J are TRBV15 and TRBJ2-7; tentative D call: TRBD2 (7 bases). Between the trimmed V and J ends, which lost 0 bases and 0 bases, there was a span of 15 bases. The germline V gene encodes CDR1 LNHNV and CDR2 YYDKDF (reference sequence). CDR3 length: 17 residues.

The V gene is TRBV4-1, the J gene TRBJ2-1, with 8 bases fitting TRBD1. CDR3 length: 16 residues. The V and J ends lost 4 bases and 8 bases, in that order; junction bases with no gene match: 13. Germline CDR1 reads MGHRA; CDR2 reads YSYEKL. For the CDR3, the DNA is TGCGCCAGCAGCCCACTTAGGGCAGGGGGCAGGGATGAGCAGTTCTTC. It translates to CASSPLRAGGRDEQFF.

The chain recombines TRBV4-1 with TRBJ1-4, with TRBD1 matching over 9 bases. CDR1 MGHRA and CDR2 YSYEKL come from the germline V gene. The CDR3 length is 15 residues. After removal of 1 base from V and 7 bases from J, the junction contained 4 bases not matched to a gene. This CDR3 reads CASSQGGTGSEKLFF. CDR3 coding DNA: TGCGCCAGCAGCCAAGGAGGGACAGGGAGTGAAAAACTGTTTTTT.

The CDR3 DNA sequence: TGTGCCAGCACCCCGGGTTTCCTGGAGACCGGGGAGCTGTTTTTT. It encodes CASTPGFLETGELFF. This chain connects TRBV7-8 to TRBJ2-2; D unresolved. The CDR3 is 15 amino acids. Trimming took 7 bases from V and 5 from J, leaving 17 bases between them. Germline assignment: CDR1 SGHVS and CDR2 FQNEAQ. Based on the CDR3 plus reference TRBV7-8 and TRBJ2-2, the full variable domain is GAGVSQSPRYKVAKRGQDVALRCDPISGHVSLFWYQQALGQGPEFLTYFQNEAQLDKSGLPSDRFFAERPEGSVSTLKIQRTQQEDSAVYLCASTPGFLETGELFFGEGSRLTVL.

The rearrangement uses TRBV7-9 and TRBJ2-5, with 7 bases identical to TRBD2. Gene TRBJ2-7 matches the end of the DNA better, so the J call may be wrong. Germline V lookup: CDR1 SEHNR, CDR2 FQNEAQ (reference sequence). The CDR3 runs to 14 residues. CDR3 loop: CASSFGGTTYEQYF. As DNA, the CDR3 is TGTGCCAGCAGCTTCGGGGGGACTACCTACGAGCAGTACTTC.